This TCR beta chain was observed in a study of molecular identifiers for immune sequencing clone quantification. Overall study: The replicates split RNA from around 18,000 or 91,000 naive CD8 cells five ways and sequenced four.

Study-level points and caveats: Underestimated sizes of highly expanded clones could result from identical TCR molecules that share a barcode.

For bulk TCR libraries, previously described methods and listed TCR primers were used. One entry per CDR3 protein, called by TCRdb with MiXCR from the PCR reads. The sample has tens of thousands of distinct CDR3 sequences; around 18% are singletons. Germline CDR1 and CDR2: SGHAT and FQNNGV. V dropped 5 bases and J dropped 3 bases, with 14 bases sitting between them. The CDR3 extends over 14 amino acids. This clonotype has a handful of counts. As yet, its antigen is unknown. A clone one base away is much larger, so this may be a read error. The TCR was taken from a human donor in good health. Some libraries in this study had Jurkat cell RNA spiked in. The V gene is TRBV11-2, the J gene TRBJ2-7, with D unclear. Source material: naive CD8+ T cells from blood, with Jurkat cell RNA spiked in. The subset is: FACS-sorted CD8+CD4-CCR7+CD45RA+ naive T cells. Here the CDR3 DNA reads TGTGCCAGCAGCCCCCTCGATGTAGGCTACGAGCAGTACTTC. Amino acid sequence: CASSPLDVGYEQYF.